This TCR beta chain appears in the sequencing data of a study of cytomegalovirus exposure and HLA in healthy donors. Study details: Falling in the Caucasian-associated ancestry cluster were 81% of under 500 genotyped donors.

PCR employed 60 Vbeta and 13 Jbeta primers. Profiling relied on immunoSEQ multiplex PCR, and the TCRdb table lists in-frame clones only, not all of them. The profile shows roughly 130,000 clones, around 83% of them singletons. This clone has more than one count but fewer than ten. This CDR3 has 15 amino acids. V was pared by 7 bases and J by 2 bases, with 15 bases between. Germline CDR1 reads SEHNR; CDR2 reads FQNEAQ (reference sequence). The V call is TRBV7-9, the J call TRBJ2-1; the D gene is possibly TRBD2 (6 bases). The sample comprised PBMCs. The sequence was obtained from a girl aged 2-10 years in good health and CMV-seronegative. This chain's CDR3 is CASNTPEGPYNEQFF. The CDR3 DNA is TGTGCCAGCAACACCCCGGAGGGCCCCTACAATGAGCAGTTCTTC.